Below, 3 T cell receptor beta chains from the same sample are listed, as sequenced in a study of blood T cell repertoires in COVID-19. Some clones are missing from TCRdb's copy, which holds only in-frame ones; the method was immunoSEQ multiplex PCR. The table records more than 80,000 clones, roughly four fifths of them present only once. Sequencing input: peripheral blood. Every receptor here comes from a man aged 50 to 60 with active or convalescent COVID-19.

The chain couples TRBV7-9 to TRBJ1-1, with D unclear. V lost 5 bases and J lost 0, with 10 bases in between. The CDR3 loop spans 14 amino acids. From germline, CDR1 is SEHNR and CDR2 FQNEAQ (reference sequence). CDR3: CASSEQILNTEAFF. The CDR3 DNA is TGTGCCAGCAGCGAACAGATTTTGAACACTGAAGCTTTCTTT.

The V call is TRBV18, the J call TRBJ2-7, with a weak D call TRBD1 (6 bases). Germline loops: CDR1 KGHSH, CDR2 LQKENI. Trimming removed 2 bases from V and 0 bases from J, with 8 bases in between. The CDR3 runs to 14 residues. The CDR3 nucleotides read TGTGCCAGCTCACCAGGGGGCGCCTCCTACGAGCAGTACGTC. Translated, it gives CASSPGGASYEQYV.

V gene TRBV4-3 combines with J gene TRBJ1-3; a weak D match, TRBD1 (5 bases). The CDR3 totals 18 residues. Trimming cost V 0 bases and J 0 bases, with 15 bases left between them. The germline gives CDR1 LGHNA, CDR2 YSLEER. CDR3 amino acids: CASSQDHNRHPSGNTIYF. The CDR3 DNA is TGCGCCAGCAGCCAAGATCACAACAGGCACCCCTCTGGAAACACCATATATTTT.